The present T cell receptor (beta chain) was sequenced within a study of spatial heterogeneity in lung cancer. Whole-study context: More beta-chain than alpha-chain sequences were consistently detected. Across the raw uncorrected reads, a unique TCR and UMI combination was observed, on average, more than ten times.

In this sample, this clonotype turned up a few times. Described time point: sample taken at primary tumor resection. TCRdb ran MiXCR on the 5' RACE reads and lists one entry per CDR3 protein. The sample yields approximately 39,000 distinct CDR3 sequences, less than 8.5% seen once. The CDR3 has 17 amino acids. CDR1 and CDR2 (germline): SGHDT, YYEEEE. The junction had 13 bases not matched to a gene; V was cut back by 4 bases and J by 4 bases. The source of this sequence is a female donor with early-stage non-small cell lung cancer. Sample: PBMCs, taken at surgery. V usage is TRBV5-6 and J usage is TRBJ2-3, with 9 bases aligning to TRBD1. CDR3 in amino acids: CASSQTTGTGYPDTQYF. The CDR3 DNA reads TGTGCCAGCAGCCAAACGACCGGGACAGGGTATCCAGATACGCAGTATTTT.